Sequencing of this TCR beta chain was carried out in a study of Tregs in tolerant kidney transplant recipients. Unstimulated regulatory T cells (CD4+CD25+CD127-), CD4+CD25- non-regulatory cells, CD4 and CD8 cells were FACS-sorted from thawed PBMCs. General observations from the study: Biological reproducibility was not directly addressed in this study. Expanding Tregs on activated donor B cells appeared to best identify donor-specific TCRbeta clones.

Note on this clone: Its matching antigen is unknown.

From germline, CDR1 is LGHNA and CDR2 YNFKEQ. The V end was cut by 0 bases, the J end by 6 bases, with 14 bases between. The length of the CDR3 is 16 residues. Sequencing was performed with immunoSEQ multiplex PCR; in TCRdb, only in-frame clones are kept and a portion is missing. Of 80,000 to 90,000 clones in the sample, approximately 92% are singletons; the top ten hold around 4.5%. This chain uses TRBV4-2 with TRBJ2-2, with D hard to call. This clonotype was sampled from a human donor in good health. What was sequenced was CD8+ T cells from blood. Here the CDR3 DNA reads TGTGCCAGCAGCCAAGATCAGCTATTCCACCCCGGGGAGCTGTTTTTT. Translating gives CASSQDQLFHPGELFF.